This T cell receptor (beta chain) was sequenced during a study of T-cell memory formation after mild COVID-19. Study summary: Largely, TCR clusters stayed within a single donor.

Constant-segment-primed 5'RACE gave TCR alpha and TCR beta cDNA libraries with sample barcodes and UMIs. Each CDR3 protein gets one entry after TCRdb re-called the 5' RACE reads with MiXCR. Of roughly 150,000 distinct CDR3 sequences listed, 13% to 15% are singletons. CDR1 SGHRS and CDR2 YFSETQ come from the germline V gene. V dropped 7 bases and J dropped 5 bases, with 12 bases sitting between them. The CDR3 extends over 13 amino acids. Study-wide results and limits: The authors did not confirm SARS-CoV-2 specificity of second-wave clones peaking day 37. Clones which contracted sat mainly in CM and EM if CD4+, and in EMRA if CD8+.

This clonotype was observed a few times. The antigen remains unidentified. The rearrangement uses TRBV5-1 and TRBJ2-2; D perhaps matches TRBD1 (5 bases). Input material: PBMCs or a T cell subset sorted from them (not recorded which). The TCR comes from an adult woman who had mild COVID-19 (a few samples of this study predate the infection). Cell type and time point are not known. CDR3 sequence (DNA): TGCGCCAGCGGTCTGACAGTAACCGGGGAGCTGTTTTTT. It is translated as CASGLTVTGELFF.